A single sample gave rise to the 9 T cell receptor beta chains below, sequenced in a study of T cells in Graves' hyperthyroidism and ophthalmopathy. Amplification yielded TCR beta CDR3 regions, with RNA transcripts as the source. The HTBI primer set was used in a first-round RT-PCR of the TCR CDR3. TCRdb processed the multiplex PCR reads anew with MiXCR; each CDR3 protein has one entry. Here the sample spans 150,000 or so distinct CDR3 sequences, over 7.5% being singletons. Sequenced material: blood. These TCRs come from a woman aged 18-30 years with Graves' hyperthyroidism that later progressed to Graves' ophthalmopathy.

This clonotype was observed many times. The chain joins TRBV28 to TRBJ2-2; D is unresolved. The V gene's germline CDR1 is MDHEN and CDR2 SYDVKM. V lost 0 bases and J 8 bases, leaving 7 bases between the germline ends. CDR3 length equals 13 residues. DNA for the CDR3: TGTGCCAGCAGTTTATGGCCCACGGGGGAGCTGTTTTTT. Translated, it gives CASSLWPTGELFF.

This clonotype was detected ten times or more. The chain has TRBV11-2 and TRBJ2-7, with D hard to call. Trimming took 3 bases from V and 3 from J, leaving 12 bases between them. Per germline, CDR1 SGHAT and CDR2 FQNNGV. This CDR3 has 14 residues. The CDR3 coding sequence is TGTGCCAGCAGCTTTGACGGATTTAACTACGAGCAGTACTTC. It translates to CASSFDGFNYEQYF.

This clonotype came up many times. The chain combines TRBV6-1 with TRBJ2-2; D may correspond to TRBD1 or TRBD2 (5 bases each). Trimming took 5 bases from V and 3 from J, leaving 19 bases between them. From germline, CDR1 is MNHNS and CDR2 SASEGT. The CDR3 is 17 amino acids. The CDR3 region is CASSPSFGGVDTGELFF. The CDR3 coding sequence is TGTGCCAGCAGTCCAAGCTTTGGGGGAGTAGACACCGGGGAGCTGTTTTTT.

This clonotype was observed a few times. The CDR3 DNA sequence: TGTGCCAGCAACATCGACAGGGTAGTGGAGACCCAGTACTTC. It translates to CASNIDRVVETQYF. The chain couples TRBV6-1 to TRBJ2-5; TRBD1 matches 7 bases. CDR1 is MNHNS and CDR2 is SASEGT in the germline V gene. This CDR3 comprises 14 residues. Germline trimming cut 7 bases from V and 5 bases from J; bases unmatched to any gene: 10.

The sample holds many counts of this clonotype. This chain connects TRBV12-3 or TRBV12-4 to TRBJ1-5, with TRBD1 matching over 12 bases. Trimming removed 5 bases from V and 7 bases from J; junction bases left unmatched: 9. This CDR3 is built from 16 residues. CDR3 sequence (DNA): TGTGCCAGCAGTGACCGGGACAGGGGGCTAAAGCAGCCCCAGCATTTT. It is translated as CASSDRDRGLKQPQHF.

To note about this clonotype: A much larger clone differs from this one at a single base, so this may be a read error. The gene calls are TRBV12-3 or TRBV12-4 and TRBJ2-1; D gene unclear. V was trimmed by 1 base and J by 9 bases, leaving 7 bases between them. This CDR3 spans 12 amino acids. The CDR3 DNA is TGTGCCAGCAGTTTAGGGTCCCTTGAGCAGTTCTTC. Translated: CASSLGSLEQFF.

This clonotype was counted between two and nine times. This chain uses TRBV3-1 with TRBJ2-5; the D gene is possibly TRBD2 (6 bases). Trimming cost V 4 bases and J 4 bases, with 19 bases left between them. Looked up from germline, CDR1 is LGHDT and CDR2 is YNNKEL (reference sequence). The CDR3 has 16 amino acids. The CDR3, as DNA: TGTGCCAGCAGCCTAAAAACCGGGGGTGCCCGAGAGACCCAGTACTTC. It specifies CASSLKTGGARETQYF.

This clonotype was observed at least ten times. The chain carries TRBV3-1 and TRBJ1-1; 8 nucleotides agree with TRBD1. V lost 4 bases and J lost 1; bases outside the gene matches: 2. This CDR3 spans 14 amino acids. Germline V gene sequence: CDR1 LGHDT, CDR2 YNNKEL (reference sequence). This chain's CDR3 is CASSPRGQNTEAFF. CDR3 DNA: TGTGCCAGCAGCCCCAGGGGGCAGAACACTGAAGCTTTCTTT.

There are many counts of this clonotype. This rearrangement joins TRBV6-1 to TRBJ1-4; D is ambiguous. Germline-derived CDR1 and CDR2 are MNHNS and SASEGT. The V gene lost 0 bases and the J gene lost 14 bases, with 13 bases spanning the gap. The CDR3 runs to 13 residues. The DNA of the CDR3 is TGTGCCAGCAGTGAAGCTATCGGCAGTCGTCTGTTTTTT. It translates to CASSEAIGSRLFF.